This TCR beta chain was found in a study of vaccination effects on CD4 cells after COVID-19. V lost 1 base, J lost 3 bases, and 18 bases lay in between. The germline V gene has CDR1 MGHRA and CDR2 YSYEKL. CDR3 length equals 17 residues. Comments on this clone: Its antigen is still unknown.

TCRdb keeps only in-frame clones here, not all; method: immunoSEQ multiplex PCR. Here the sample spans tens of thousands of clones, approximately 72% being singletons. At the end of about ten days of culture, CD4+ T cells were isolated. This rearrangement joins TRBV4-1 to TRBJ1-1; weak D call: TRBD1 (5 bases). This clonotype was obtained from a human donor who had a prior SARS-CoV-2 infection. The specimen comprised CD4+ T cells from PBMCs cultured without peptide, sampled before COVID-19 vaccination. The CDR3 nucleotides read TGCGCCAGCAGCCAAGGTAGCCGAAGGGTGGGGGACACTGAAGCTTTCTTT. Encoded protein: CASSQGSRRVGDTEAFF.